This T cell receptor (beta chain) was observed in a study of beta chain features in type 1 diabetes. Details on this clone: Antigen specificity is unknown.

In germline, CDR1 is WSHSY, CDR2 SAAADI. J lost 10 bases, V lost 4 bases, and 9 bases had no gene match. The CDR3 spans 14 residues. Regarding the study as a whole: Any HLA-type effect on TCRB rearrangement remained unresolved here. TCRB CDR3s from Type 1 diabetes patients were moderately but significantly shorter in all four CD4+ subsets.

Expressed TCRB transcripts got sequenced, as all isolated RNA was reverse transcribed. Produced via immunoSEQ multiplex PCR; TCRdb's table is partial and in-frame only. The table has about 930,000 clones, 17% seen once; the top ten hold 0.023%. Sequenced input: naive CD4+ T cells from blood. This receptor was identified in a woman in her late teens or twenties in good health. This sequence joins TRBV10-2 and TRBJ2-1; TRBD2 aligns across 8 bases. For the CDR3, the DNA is TGCGCCAGCAGTGCGGGCGGGAGGATAAGAGAGCAGTTCTTC. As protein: CASSAGGRIREQFF.